This T cell receptor (beta chain) stems from a study of T-cell memory formation after mild COVID-19. It was 5'RACE with constant-segment primers that produced the TCR alpha and TCR beta cDNA libraries, which carried sample barcodes and UMIs. Via MiXCR, TCRdb re-called the 5' RACE reads, giving one row per CDR3 protein. This sample has about 470,000 distinct CDR3 sequences; around a quarter occur once, and the top ten carry roughly an eighth. Germline loops: CDR1 LNHNV, CDR2 YYDKDF (reference sequence). CDR3 length equals 16 residues. Trimming took off 0 bases at V and 2 bases at J, with 13 bases between the two ends.

The clonotype comes from an adult woman who had mild COVID-19 (a few samples of this study predate the infection). Cell type and time point are not known. The specimen sequenced was PBMCs or a T cell subset sorted from them (not recorded which). V usage is TRBV15 and J usage is TRBJ2-5; D is possibly TRBD1 (6 bases). The CDR3 loop reads CATSRDWTESQETQYF. In DNA, the CDR3 is TGTGCCACCAGCAGAGATTGGACAGAGTCTCAAGAGACCCAGTACTTC.